This TCR beta chain was documented in a study of control samples from healthy donors and cancer patients (TCRdb year 2020). The library relied on the immunoSEQ multiplex PCR assay. In its TCRdb copy, this immuneACCESS table keeps in-frame sequences only and misses some clones. Where compared with another copy, unresolved V genes explain less than half of these, and the others have no known cause. The sample records about 94,000 clones, approximately 90% of which are singletons. The top ten constitute more than 3.5% of the sample. As for this clone: Which antigen it targets is not known. Base qualities were left out, and no much larger clone turns up one base away.

Cut back by 3 bases and 1 base, the V and J ends lie 10 bases apart. For CDR1 and CDR2, the germline V gene lists SGHRS and YFSETQ. The CDR3 has 14 amino acids, counting the end cysteine and phenylalanine. The kept DNA is CDR3 alone, 42 bases in frame from the first base. The receptor comes from a woman aged 18-35 years in good health. Sequenced sample: blood. The sequence links TRBV5-1 to TRBJ1-1; too little of a D gene remains to name it. The sequence in DNA is TGCGCCAGCAGCTGGCTCGGGCAGAACACTGAAGCTTTCTTT. Protein translation: CASSWLGQNTEAFF.